The rows below give T cell receptor beta chains drawn from one sample of a study of regulatory T cells in long-lasting Graves disease. Via MiXCR, TCRdb re-called the multiplex PCR reads, giving one row per CDR3 protein. The sample carries over 450,000 distinct CDR3 sequences, 12% recorded once. This same sample was also part of a study on T cells in Graves' hyperthyroidism and ophthalmopathy.

Sequencing was performed on peripheral blood mononuclear cells (PBMCs), taken at new diagnosis, from a patient treated with antithyroid drugs. Receptor source: a woman in her twenties or thirties with Graves disease. Both conserved end residues are trimmed from each CDR3. Each record gives: V gene, CDR3 protein.

TRBV6-1,ASGKRQGRSNQPQH
TRBV9,ASSGQGLAGDEQY
TRBV28,ASSLRERLF
TRBV7-8,ASSPNRGMGQPQH
TRBV27,ASRPPGTQNTQY
TRBV2,ASRGQMNTEAF
TRBV9,ASSVERDSDTQY
TRBV28,ASSFISSSYNSPLH
TRBV5-1,ASSLEGGLGTEAF
TRBV5-8,ASSNYRGSSYEQY
TRBV27,ASSPYRTQPQH
TRBV7-3,ASSDQGRTGNDEQF
TRBV30,AWAGKSNQPQH
TRBV30,AWSAQVGYEQY
TRBV27,ASSFLRNQPQH
TRBV20-1,SAFSATAYNEQF
TRBV19,ASTDSRSYEQY
TRBV2,ASSDPVRQGDTGELF
TRBV7-6,ASSFYRDRTPGELF
TRBV28,ASSSARYNEQF
TRBV2,ASSEGTGAATGELS
TRBV12-3/TRBV12-4,ASSSPGRGTDTQY
TRBV9,ASSVRGPSNEQF
TRBV4-1,ASSQYGSLRADTQY
TRBV4-3,ASSWGSSGNEQY
TRBV6-2/TRBV6-3,ASSYGGPQGYEQY